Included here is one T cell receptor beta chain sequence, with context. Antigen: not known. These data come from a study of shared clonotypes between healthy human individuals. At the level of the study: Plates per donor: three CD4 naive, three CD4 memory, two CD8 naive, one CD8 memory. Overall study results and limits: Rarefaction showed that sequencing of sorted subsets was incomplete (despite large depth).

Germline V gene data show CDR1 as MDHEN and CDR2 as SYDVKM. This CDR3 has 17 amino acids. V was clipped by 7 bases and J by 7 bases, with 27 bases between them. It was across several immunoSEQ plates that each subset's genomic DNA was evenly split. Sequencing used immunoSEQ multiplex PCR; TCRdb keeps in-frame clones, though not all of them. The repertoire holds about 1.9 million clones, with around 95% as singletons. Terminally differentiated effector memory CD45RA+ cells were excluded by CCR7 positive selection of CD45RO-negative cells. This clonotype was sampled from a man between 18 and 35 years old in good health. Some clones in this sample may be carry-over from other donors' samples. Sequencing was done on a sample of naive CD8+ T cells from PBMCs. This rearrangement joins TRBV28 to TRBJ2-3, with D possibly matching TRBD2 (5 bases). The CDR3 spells CASTGLDGSHPTYTQYF. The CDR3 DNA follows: TGTGCCAGCACCGGACTGGATGGGTCGCATCCCACGTATACGCAGTATTTT.